This entry features one TCR beta chain sequence. The antigen is not known. Profiling relied on immunoSEQ multiplex PCR, and the TCRdb table lists in-frame clones only, not all of them. The sample lists more than 60,000 clones, less than 95% seen once, with approximately 1.3% in the top ten. The record originates from a study of graft-versus-host responses after intestinal transplantation. For the study at large: The study gave all recipients anti-thymocyte globulin induction, then tacrolimus and steroids for two to three years.

Overall study findings and caveats: Allografts carried high graft-versus-host to host-versus-graft clonal ratios in patients having graft-donor T cell macrochimerism. Present in recipient marrow, GvH clones included some that appeared first in ileum or blood.

CDR1 SGHVS and CDR2 FQNEAQ come from the germline V gene. V lost 1 base to trimming and J lost 6 bases; unmatched junction nucleotides: 3. CDR3 length equals 14 residues. The TCR comes from a human donor who received an intestinal transplant. The rearrangement links TRBV7-8 to TRBJ1-2; 9 bases agree with TRBD1. The sample in question was unstimulated CD8+ T cells sorted from spleen or lymph node cells, obtained before intestinal transplant. CDR3 bases: TGTGCCAGCAGCTTAGTGGGGACAGGGAATGGCTACACCTTC. It specifies CASSLVGTGNGYTF.